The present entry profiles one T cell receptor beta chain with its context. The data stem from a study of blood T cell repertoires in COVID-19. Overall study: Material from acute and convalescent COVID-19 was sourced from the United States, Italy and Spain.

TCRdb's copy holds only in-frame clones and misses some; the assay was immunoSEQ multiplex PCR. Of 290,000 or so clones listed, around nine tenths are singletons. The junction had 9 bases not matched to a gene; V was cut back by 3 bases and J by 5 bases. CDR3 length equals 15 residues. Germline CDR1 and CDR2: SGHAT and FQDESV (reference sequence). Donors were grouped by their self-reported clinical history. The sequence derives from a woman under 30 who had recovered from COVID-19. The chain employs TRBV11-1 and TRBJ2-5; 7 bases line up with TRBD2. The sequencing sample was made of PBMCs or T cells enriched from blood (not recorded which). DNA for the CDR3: TGTGCCAGCAGCTTTGAGGGTAGCGGGTTGGAGACCCAGTACTTC. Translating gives CASSFEGSGLETQYF.